The clone carrying this T cell receptor beta chain has ten or more counts. Its antigen is still unknown. This sample was taken from a study of molecular identifiers for immune sequencing clone quantification. Findings of the study overall: Shared barcodes on identical TCR molecules could underestimate the sizes of highly expanded clones. Detecting spiked Jurkat TCR RNA from one cell among roughly 900,000 naive cells was reportedly possible.

Source material for naive CD8 libraries was roughly 18,000 to 1,000,000 sorted cells, with 10%, 30% or 50% RNA. Naive CD8 T cells were FACS-sorted by CD8+CD4-CCR7+CD45RA+ markers. TCRdb re-derived calls from the PCR reads in MiXCR, one entry per CDR3 protein. The sample contains some 65,000 distinct CDR3 sequences, around a sixth of which appear only once. This sequence was found in a human donor in good health. Some libraries in this study had Jurkat cell RNA spiked in. The sample comprised naive CD8+ T cells from blood, with Jurkat cell RNA spiked in. Subset noted: FACS-sorted CD8+CD4-CCR7+CD45RA+ naive T cells.

The CDR3 loop is CASSQEVGVGNEQFF. CDR3 coding DNA: TGCGCCAGCAGCCAAGAGGTGGGAGTGGGCAATGAGCAGTTCTTC. V and J are TRBV4-3 and TRBJ2-1; possible D gene TRBD2, 5 bases. V was clipped by 0 bases and J by 6 bases, with 12 bases between them. Germline V gene sequence: CDR1 LGHNA, CDR2 YSLEER. The CDR3 is 15 amino acids.